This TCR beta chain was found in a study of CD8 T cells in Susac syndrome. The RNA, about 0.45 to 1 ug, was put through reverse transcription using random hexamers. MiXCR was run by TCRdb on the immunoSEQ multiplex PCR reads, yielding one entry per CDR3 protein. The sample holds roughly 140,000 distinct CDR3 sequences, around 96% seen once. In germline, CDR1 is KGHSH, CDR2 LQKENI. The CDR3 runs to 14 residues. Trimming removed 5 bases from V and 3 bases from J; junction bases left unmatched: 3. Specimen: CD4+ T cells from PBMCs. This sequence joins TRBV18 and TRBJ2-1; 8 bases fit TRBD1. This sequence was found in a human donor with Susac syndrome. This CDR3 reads CASSGQGGYNEQFF. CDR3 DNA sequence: TGTGCCAGCTCAGGACAGGGAGGCTACAATGAGCAGTTCTTC.